The sequence of this TCR beta chain was determined in a study of identical twins. The table lists this clonotype with a few counts. Its antigen is unknown. The germline V gene has CDR1 SGHTA and CDR2 FQGNSA. CDR3 length: 15 amino acids. The germline V and J ends were trimmed by 2 bases and 0 bases, with 10 bases remaining between them. General study points: Its conclusions, products of cross-sectional statistical analysis, did not come from following the same donors. Fewer insertions were carried by abundant cord blood beta clonotypes, but none was seen in memory repertoires. Weaker excess twin sharing was observed in beta out-of-frame sequences.

Template switching supplied a universal primer site; unique molecular identifiers were carried on the cDNA. Each CDR3 protein gets one entry after TCRdb re-called the 5' RACE reads with MiXCR. The data contain about 890,000 distinct CDR3 sequences, 12% of them singletons. These same records also appear under a second study, on yellow fever vaccine responses in identical twins.

Sequencing was carried out using PBMCs. This TCR was recovered from a woman younger than 35 in good health. The genes are TRBV7-2 and TRBJ1-1; D uncertain. Here the CDR3 reads CASSLNLRLNTEAFF. CDR3 bases: TGTGCCAGCAGCTTAAATTTAAGGCTGAACACTGAAGCTTTCTTT.